A single sample is the source of the 27 T cell receptor beta chains below, sequenced in a study of blood T cell repertoires in COVID-19. Repertoires were generated with immunoSEQ multiplex PCR, while TCRdb's copy carries only in-frame clones and drops some. This table holds over 120,000 clones, 76% found once. Material for sequencing was peripheral blood. These receptors were taken from a woman aged 80 or over with active or convalescent COVID-19.

The rearrangement joins TRBV15 to TRBJ1-2; TRBD1 matches 7 bases. There are 14 residues in the CDR3. Germline CDR1 and CDR2: LNHNV and YYDKDF (reference sequence). V trimming: 0 bases; J trimming: 7 bases; junction bases outside the gene matches: 5. CDR3 residues: CATSRDRAGGGYTF. CDR3 nucleotide sequence: TGTGCCACCAGCAGAGATCGTGCAGGGGGTGGCTACACCTTC.

CDR3 region: CAWSVVAIGGYTF. CDR3 coding DNA: TGTGCCTGGAGTGTAGTAGCAATTGGTGGCTACACCTTC. This chain connects TRBV30 to TRBJ1-2, with no clear D. The CDR3 has 13 residues. Germline V lookup: CDR1 GTSNPN, CDR2 SVGIG (reference sequence). The V gene lost 0 bases and the J gene lost 7 bases, with 12 bases spanning the gap.

This chain joins TRBV5-8 and TRBJ2-5, with 7 bases fitting TRBD2. CDR3 size: 13 residues. CDR1 is SGHTS and CDR2 is YDEGEE in the germline V gene. V shed 1 base and J 7 bases; nucleotides not matched to a gene: 4. This chain's CDR3 is CASSLSGVGTQYF. The CDR3 bases are TGTGCCAGCAGCTTGAGCGGGGTAGGGACCCAGTACTTC. The complete variable domain, with remaining parts taken from reference TRBV5-8 and TRBJ2-5, reads EAGVTQSPTHLIKTRGQQATLRCSPISGHTSVYWYQQALGLGLQFLLWYDEGEERNRGNFPPRFSGRQFPNYSSELNVNALELEDSALYLCASSLSGVGTQYFGPGTRLLVL.

This chain uses TRBV4-3 with TRBJ1-2, with D unclear. The V and J ends lost 1 base and 3 bases respectively, with 6 bases between them. The CDR3 sequence is 13 residues long. Germline V gene sequence: CDR1 LGHNA, CDR2 YSLEER. The CDR3 DNA sequence: TGCGCCAGCAGCCAAGTCCCGGACTATGGCTACACCTTC. This gives the protein CASSQVPDYGYTF.

The V and J genes are TRBV30 and TRBJ2-1, with 8 positions matching TRBD2. The CDR3 totals 14 residues. The germline CDR1 and CDR2 sequences are GTSNPN and SVGIG (reference sequence). The trim removed 0 bases at V and 7 bases at J, leaving 5 bases unmatched. CDR3 loop: CAWSVKGGGNEQFF. For the CDR3, the DNA is TGTGCCTGGAGTGTAAAGGGCGGGGGGAATGAGCAGTTCTTC.

This clone has a single count. This chain uses TRBV7-2 with TRBJ2-1; possibly TRBD2 for D (6 bases). The CDR3 sequence is 16 residues long. CDR1 and CDR2 (germline): SGHTA, FQGNSA. V lost 5 bases and J 1 base, leaving 15 bases between the germline ends. In nucleotides, the CDR3 is TGTGCCAGCAGCCCGCCTCGCGGGGTGTCCTACAATGAGCAGTTCTTC. Translation: CASSPPRGVSYNEQFF.

The chain recombines TRBV19 with TRBJ2-1; 8 nucleotides agree with TRBD2. The V gene's germline CDR1 is LNHDA and CDR2 SQIVND (reference sequence). V shed 4 bases and J 3 bases; nucleotides not matched to a gene: 11. The CDR3 loop spans 17 amino acids. This CDR3 is CASSKGSGTRDYNEQFF. For the CDR3, the DNA is TGTGCCAGTAGTAAAGGCTCCGGGACTAGAGACTACAATGAGCAGTTCTTC. Full variable domain (missing parts from reference TRBV19 and TRBJ2-1): DGGITQSPKYLFRKEGQNVTLSCEQNLNHDAMYWYRQDPGQGLRLIYYSQIVNDFQKGDIAEGYSVSREKKESFPLTVTSAQKNPTAFYLCASSKGSGTRDYNEQFFGPGTRLTVL.

V is TRBV15 and J is TRBJ1-1, with 8 bases that match TRBD1. Germline values: CDR1 LNHNV, CDR2 YYDKDF (reference sequence). V dropped 0 bases and J dropped 6; count of bases not matched to a gene: 9. This CDR3 spans 16 amino acids. The CDR3: CATSRDLGTTGAEAFF. The CDR3 DNA follows: TGTGCCACCAGCAGAGATTTAGGCACGACAGGGGCTGAAGCTTTCTTT. The full variable domain, its missing parts supplied by reference TRBV15 and TRBJ1-1, is DAMVIQNPRYQVTQFGKPVTLSCSQTLNHNVMYWYQQKSSQAPKLLFHYYDKDFNNEADTPDNFQSRRPNTSFCFLDIRSPGLGDTAMYLCATSRDLGTTGAEAFFGQGTRLTVV.

This chain joins TRBV5-4 and TRBJ2-5; D unclear. V lost 2 bases and J lost 5, with 13 bases in between. The CDR3 is 14 residues long. Per the germline V gene, CDR1 is SGHNT and CDR2 is YYREEE (reference sequence). CDR3: CASSFRQNGETQYF. CDR3 coding DNA: TGTGCCAGCAGCTTCCGCCAAAACGGGGAGACCCAGTACTTC.

This clone has a handful of counts. V usage is TRBV6-5 and J usage is TRBJ1-2; D is undetermined. Trimming stripped 11 bases from V and 6 bases from J, with 19 bases between. Per germline, CDR1 MNHEY and CDR2 SVGAGI. The CDR3 spans 13 residues. Here the CDR3 reads CAGAQWQFDGYTF. The CDR3 bases are TGTGCCGGAGCCCAGTGGCAGTTCGATGGCTACACCTTC.

This clone was seen just once. The gene calls are TRBV4-3 and TRBJ1-5; D call uncertain. The CDR3 runs to 17 residues. From germline, CDR1 is LGHNA and CDR2 YSLEER. Trimming cost V 1 base and J 0 bases, with 13 bases left between them. The chain's CDR3 is CASSQARVENSNQPQHF. The CDR3 DNA is TGCGCCAGCAGCCAAGCCCGAGTGGAGAATAGCAATCAGCCCCAGCATTTT.

This chain connects TRBV19 to TRBJ1-2; no clear D gene. Germline V lookup: CDR1 LNHDA, CDR2 SQIVND (reference sequence). Trimming removed 3 bases from V and 8 bases from J, with 16 bases in between. This CDR3 has 14 amino acids. The CDR3: CASSMPNREVGYTF. In DNA form, the CDR3 reads TGTGCCAGTAGTATGCCGAACCGCGAAGTGGGCTACACCTTC.

This rearrangement joins TRBV9 to TRBJ2-1; 9 bases line up with TRBD1. The CDR3 consists of 17 residues. The trim removed 4 bases at V and 7 bases at J, leaving 15 bases unmatched. Germline V gene data show CDR1 as SGDLS and CDR2 as YYNGEE. CDR3 sequence (DNA): TGTGCCAGCAGCCCAAGGACAGGGGTTTTGAGTAGGAATGAGCAGTTCTTC. Translating gives CASSPRTGVLSRNEQFF.

This clone is judged medium-sized. The rearrangement uses TRBV6-1 and TRBJ2-7, with 8 bases aligning to TRBD2. The germline CDR1 and CDR2 sequences are MNHNS and SASEGT. The J segment lost 2 bases and the V segment lost 2 bases, leaving 5 bases of the junction unmatched. The CDR3 covers 15 residues. The CDR3 spells CASSEIGGGPYEQYF. For the CDR3, the DNA is TGTGCCAGCAGTGAAATCGGCGGGGGGCCCTACGAGCAGTACTTC.

The chain is built from TRBV6-2 or TRBV6-3 and TRBJ2-3; 8 positions match TRBD2. Germline CDR1 is MNHEY and CDR2 is SVGEGT. The CDR3 has 16 residues. V was clipped by 4 bases and J by 1 base; unmatched bases: 7. Here the CDR3 DNA reads TGTGCCAGCAGTTCTCCTTTAGCGGGGCGCACAGATACGCAGTATTTT. Residues: CASSSPLAGRTDTQYF.

This clone was found once. J is TRBJ2-7 and V is TRBV11-3; no clear D. CDR3 size: 12 residues. Germline V gene lookup returns CDR1 SGHNT and CDR2 YENEEA. V lost 5 bases and J 3 bases, leaving 8 bases between the germline ends. As DNA, the CDR3 is TGTGCCAGCAGCGCCTCCGGCTACGAGCAGTACTTC. As protein: CASSASGYEQYF.

The chain employs TRBV6-5 and TRBJ1-5, with 7 positions matching TRBD1. The CDR3 contains 14 residues. V trimming: 7 bases; J trimming: 9 bases; junction bases outside the gene matches: 12. Germline assignment: CDR1 MNHEY and CDR2 SVGAGI. DNA of the CDR3: TGTGCCAGCACTGGGCAGGGGGGACTCGGGCCCCAGCATTTT. Protein product: CASTGQGGLGPQHF.

The chain recombines TRBV5-1 with TRBJ2-5; 11 bases match TRBD1. Losses at the gene ends were 4 bases for V and 2 bases for J; bases not matched to a gene: 10. The CDR3 contains 17 residues. Germline V gives CDR1 SGHRS, CDR2 YFSETQ. The DNA for the CDR3 is TGCGCCAGCAGCCGGGGACAGGGGGGAGCTTTACAAGAGACCCAGTACTTC. Its translation is CASSRGQGGALQETQYF.

This clone was found a few times. The V call is TRBV5-6, the J call TRBJ1-2; TRBD1 matches at 10 bases. The CDR3 has 13 residues. V lost 0 bases to trimming and J lost 10 bases; unmatched junction nucleotides: 3. Per germline, CDR1 SGHDT and CDR2 YYEEEE. The CDR3 region has the DNA TGTGCCAGCAGCTTGGGGGACAGGGGCTCCTACACCTTC. Translation gives CASSLGDRGSYTF.

The chain links TRBV23-1 to TRBJ2-1; 11 positions agree with TRBD2. TRBV23-1 is sorted into the ORF group, with uncertain function. The ends lost 2 bases at V and 14 bases at J; junction bases unmatched: 11. The CDR3 consists of 15 residues. The CDR3 protein is CASSQGRGTSGYEFF. CDR3 bases: TGCGCCAGCAGTCAAGGGCGGGGGACTAGCGGTTATGAGTTCTTC.

The chain combines TRBV6-5 with TRBJ2-1; D gene unclear. CDR1 MNHEY and CDR2 SVGAGI come from the germline V gene. The germline V and J ends were trimmed by 0 bases and 4 bases, with 13 bases remaining between them. The CDR3 is 16 residues long. The CDR3 DNA reads as TGTGCCAGCAGTTACTCGATTACCCCCCTATACAATGAGCAGTTCTTC. This gives the protein CASSYSITPLYNEQFF.

This chain links TRBV4-1 with TRBJ2-3; 8 nucleotides match TRBD2. The CDR3 runs 16 residues. The germline V gene has CDR1 MGHRA and CDR2 YSYEKL. The V gene end was trimmed by 0 bases and the J gene end by 1 base; junction bases not matched to a gene: 3. The CDR3 DNA sequence: TGCGCCAGCAGCCAAGACCGGCGGGGGGGCACAGATACGCAGTATTTT. Residues: CASSQDRRGGTDTQYF.

This clone was counted once. This chain connects TRBV30 to TRBJ2-2; the D gene is possibly TRBD1 (6 bases). Germline V gene lookup returns CDR1 GTSNPN and CDR2 SVGIG (reference sequence). The CDR3 has 12 residues. Between the trimmed V and J ends, which lost 8 bases and 7 bases, there was a span of 14 bases. CDR3 coding DNA: TGTGCCCGAAAGAAACAGGGCGGGGAGCTGTTTTTT. This codes for CARKKQGGELFF.

The J gene is TRBJ2-6, the V gene TRBV28, with D perhaps matching TRBD2 (5 bases). V lost 6 bases and J lost 0, with 9 bases in between. This CDR3 is built from 15 residues. The V gene's germline CDR1 is MDHEN and CDR2 SYDVKM. DNA for the CDR3: TGTGCCAGCAGGCATACTAGCTCTGGGGCCAACGTCCTGACTTTC. Protein product: CASRHTSSGANVLTF.

The rearrangement links TRBV28 to TRBJ1-5, with TRBD1 identical over 8 bases. With 7 bases clipped from V and 6 bases from J, the junction kept 8 bases outside the gene matches. CDR3 length equals 14 residues. The germline V gene encodes CDR1 MDHEN and CDR2 SYDVKM. Here the CDR3 reads CASNRGQGGQPQHF. The CDR3 coding sequence is TGTGCCAGCAATCGTGGACAGGGAGGTCAGCCCCAGCATTTT.

This chain uses TRBV2 with TRBJ1-4; D is uncertain. The CDR3 consists of 12 residues. CDR1 SNHLY and CDR2 FYNNEI come from the germline V gene. Trimming pared 1 base from V and 7 bases from J, leaving 4 bases between. The CDR3, as DNA: TGTGCCAGCAGTGAAGTCGGTGAAAAACTGTTTTTT. Encoded protein: CASSEVGEKLFF.

This clone has a handful of counts. The V call is TRBV5-1, the J call TRBJ2-6; no reliable D call. The CDR3 has 15 residues. Germline values: CDR1 SGHRS, CDR2 YFSETQ. Deletions cut 1 base from V and 1 base from J, with 6 bases between. The CDR3 bases are TGCGCCAGCAGCTTGCTAGAGTCTGGGGCCAACGTCCTGACTTTC. Protein: CASSLLESGANVLTF.